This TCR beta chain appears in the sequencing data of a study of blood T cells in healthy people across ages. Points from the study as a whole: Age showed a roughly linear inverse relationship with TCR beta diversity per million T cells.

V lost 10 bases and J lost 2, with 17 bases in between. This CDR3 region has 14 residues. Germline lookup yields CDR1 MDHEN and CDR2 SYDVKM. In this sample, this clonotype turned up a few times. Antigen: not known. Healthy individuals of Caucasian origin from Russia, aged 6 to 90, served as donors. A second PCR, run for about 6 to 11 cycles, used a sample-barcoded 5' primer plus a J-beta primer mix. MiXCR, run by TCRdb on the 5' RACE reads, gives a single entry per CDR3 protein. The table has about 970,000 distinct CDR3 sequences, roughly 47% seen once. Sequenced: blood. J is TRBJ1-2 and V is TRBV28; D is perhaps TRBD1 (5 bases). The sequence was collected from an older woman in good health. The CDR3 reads CAIPGGGLNYGYTF. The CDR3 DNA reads TGTGCCATCCCCGGCGGGGGACTGAACTATGGCTACACCTTC.